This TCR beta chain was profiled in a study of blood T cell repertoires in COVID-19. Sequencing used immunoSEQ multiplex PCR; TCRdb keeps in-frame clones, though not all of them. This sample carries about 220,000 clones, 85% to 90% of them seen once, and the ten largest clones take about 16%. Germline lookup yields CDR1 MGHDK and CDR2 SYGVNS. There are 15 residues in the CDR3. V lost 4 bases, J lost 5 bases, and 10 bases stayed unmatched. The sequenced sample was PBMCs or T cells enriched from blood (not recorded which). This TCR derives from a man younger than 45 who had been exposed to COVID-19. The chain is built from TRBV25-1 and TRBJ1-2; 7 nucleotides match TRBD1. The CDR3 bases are TGTGCCAGCAGTGGCGGCGAGGGACAGCAATATGGCTACACCTTC. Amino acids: CASSGGEGQQYGYTF.